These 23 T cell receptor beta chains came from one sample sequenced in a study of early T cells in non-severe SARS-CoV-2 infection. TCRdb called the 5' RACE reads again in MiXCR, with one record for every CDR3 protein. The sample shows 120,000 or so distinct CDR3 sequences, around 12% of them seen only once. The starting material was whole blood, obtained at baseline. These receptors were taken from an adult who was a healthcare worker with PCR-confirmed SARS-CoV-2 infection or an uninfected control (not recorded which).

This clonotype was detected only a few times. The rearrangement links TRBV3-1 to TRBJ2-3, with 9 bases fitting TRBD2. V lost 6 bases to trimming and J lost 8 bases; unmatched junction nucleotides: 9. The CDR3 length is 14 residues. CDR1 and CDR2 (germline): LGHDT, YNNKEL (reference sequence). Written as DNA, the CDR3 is TGTGCCAGCAGACCGACTAGCGGTGGAGGTACGCAGTATTTT. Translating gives CASRPTSGGGTQYF.

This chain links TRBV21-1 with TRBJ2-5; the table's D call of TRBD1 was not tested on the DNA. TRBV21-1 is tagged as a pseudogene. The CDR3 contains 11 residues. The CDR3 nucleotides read TGTGCCAGCAGTCCCCTTAGGGACCAGTACTTC. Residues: CASSPLRDQYF.

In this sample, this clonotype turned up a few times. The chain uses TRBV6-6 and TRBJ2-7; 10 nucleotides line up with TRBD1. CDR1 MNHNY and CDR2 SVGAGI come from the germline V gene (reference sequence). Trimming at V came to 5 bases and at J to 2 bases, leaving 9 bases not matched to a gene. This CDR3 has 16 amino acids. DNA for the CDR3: TGTGCCAGCAGTACAAAGGGACAGGGGTCCACCTACGAGCAGTACTTC. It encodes CASSTKGQGSTYEQYF.

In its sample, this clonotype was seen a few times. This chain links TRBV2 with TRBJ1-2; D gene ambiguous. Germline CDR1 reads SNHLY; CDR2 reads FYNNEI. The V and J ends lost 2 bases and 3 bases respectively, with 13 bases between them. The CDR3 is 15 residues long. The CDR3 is CASSEPSRAHYGYTF. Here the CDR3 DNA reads TGTGCCAGCAGTGAACCTTCCCGCGCTCACTATGGCTACACCTTC.

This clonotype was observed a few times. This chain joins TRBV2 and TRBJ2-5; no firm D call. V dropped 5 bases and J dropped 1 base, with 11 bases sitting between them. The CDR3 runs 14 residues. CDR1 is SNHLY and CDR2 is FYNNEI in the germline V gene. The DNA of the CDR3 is TGTGCCAGCAGTAGGTACACCATCCAAGAGACCCAGTACTTC. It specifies CASSRYTIQETQYF.

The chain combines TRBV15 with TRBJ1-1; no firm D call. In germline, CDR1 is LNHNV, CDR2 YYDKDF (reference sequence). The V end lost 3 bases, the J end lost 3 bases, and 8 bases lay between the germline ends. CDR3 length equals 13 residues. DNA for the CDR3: TGTGCCACCAGCAGGGTCGGGGACACTGAAGCTTTCTTT. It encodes CATSRVGDTEAFF.

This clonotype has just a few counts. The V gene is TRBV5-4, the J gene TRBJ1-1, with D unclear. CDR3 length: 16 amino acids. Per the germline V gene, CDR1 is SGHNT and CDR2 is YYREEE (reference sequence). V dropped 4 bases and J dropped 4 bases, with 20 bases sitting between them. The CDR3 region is CASSQSAGGVGTEAFF. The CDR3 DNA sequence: TGTGCCAGCAGCCAATCTGCAGGCGGGGTCGGCACTGAAGCTTTCTTT.

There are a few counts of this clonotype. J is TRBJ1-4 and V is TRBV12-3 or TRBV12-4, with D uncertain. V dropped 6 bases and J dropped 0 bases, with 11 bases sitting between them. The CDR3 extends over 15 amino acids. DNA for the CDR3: TGTGCCAGCAGGGGGTCCTATGCAACTAATGAAAAACTGTTTTTT. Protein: CASRGSYATNEKLFF.

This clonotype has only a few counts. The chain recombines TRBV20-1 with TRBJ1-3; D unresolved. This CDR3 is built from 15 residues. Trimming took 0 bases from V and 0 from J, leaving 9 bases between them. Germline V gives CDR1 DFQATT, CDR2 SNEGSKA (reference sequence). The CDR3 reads CSAREGSSSGNTIYF. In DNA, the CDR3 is TGCAGTGCTAGAGAAGGGAGTTCCTCTGGAAACACCATATATTTT.

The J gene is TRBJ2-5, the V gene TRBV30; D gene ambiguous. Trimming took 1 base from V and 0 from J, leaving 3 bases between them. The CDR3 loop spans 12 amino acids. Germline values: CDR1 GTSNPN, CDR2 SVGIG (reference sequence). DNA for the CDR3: TGTGCCTGGAGTGCGGACCAAGAGACCCAGTACTTC. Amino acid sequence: CAWSADQETQYF.

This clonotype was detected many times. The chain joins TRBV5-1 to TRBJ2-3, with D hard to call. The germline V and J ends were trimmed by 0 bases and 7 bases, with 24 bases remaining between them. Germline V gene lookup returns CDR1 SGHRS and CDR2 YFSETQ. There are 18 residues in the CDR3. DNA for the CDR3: TGCGCCAGCAGCTTGGCTCGGACGACTCGCTATGGGTCACATACGCAGTATTTT. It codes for CASSLARTTRYGSHTQYF.

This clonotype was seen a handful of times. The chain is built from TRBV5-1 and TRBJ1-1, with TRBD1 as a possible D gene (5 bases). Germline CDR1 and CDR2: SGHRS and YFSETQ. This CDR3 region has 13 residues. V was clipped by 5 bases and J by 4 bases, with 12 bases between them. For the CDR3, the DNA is TGCGCCAGCAGTCTGGCGGGGGTCACTGAAGCTTTCTTT. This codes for CASSLAGVTEAFF.

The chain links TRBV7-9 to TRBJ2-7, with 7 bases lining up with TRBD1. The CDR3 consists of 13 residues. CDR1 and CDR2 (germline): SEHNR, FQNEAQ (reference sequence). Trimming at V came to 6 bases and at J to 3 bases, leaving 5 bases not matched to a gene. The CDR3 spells CASRAGTVYEQYF. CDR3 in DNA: TGTGCCAGCAGGGCCGGGACAGTCTACGAGCAGTACTTC.

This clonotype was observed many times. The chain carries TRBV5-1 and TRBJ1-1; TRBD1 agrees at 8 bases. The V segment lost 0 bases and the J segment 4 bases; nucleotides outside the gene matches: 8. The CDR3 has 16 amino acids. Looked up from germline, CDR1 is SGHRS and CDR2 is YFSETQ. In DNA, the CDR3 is TGCGCCAGCAGCTTGGCCGCACAGGGGGTCTTCACTGAAGCTTTCTTT. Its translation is CASSLAAQGVFTEAFF.

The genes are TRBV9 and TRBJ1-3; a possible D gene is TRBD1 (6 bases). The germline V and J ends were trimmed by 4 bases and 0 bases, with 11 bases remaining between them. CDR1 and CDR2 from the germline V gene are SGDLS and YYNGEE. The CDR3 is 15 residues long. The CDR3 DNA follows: TGTGCCAGCAGCCCCCGAGGGGGCTCTGGAAACACCATATATTTT. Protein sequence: CASSPRGGSGNTIYF.

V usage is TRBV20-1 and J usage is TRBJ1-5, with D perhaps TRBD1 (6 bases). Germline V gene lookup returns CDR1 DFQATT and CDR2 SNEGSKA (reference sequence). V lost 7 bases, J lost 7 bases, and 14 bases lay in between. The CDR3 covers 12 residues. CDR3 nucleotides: TGCAGTGTAGGGGGGGGAAAACAGCCCCAGCATTTT. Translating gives CSVGGGKQPQHF.

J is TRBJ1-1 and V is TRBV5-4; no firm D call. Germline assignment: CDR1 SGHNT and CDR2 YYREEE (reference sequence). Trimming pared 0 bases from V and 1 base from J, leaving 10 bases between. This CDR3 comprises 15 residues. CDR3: CASSLAKAGNTEAFF. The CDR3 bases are TGTGCCAGCAGCTTGGCGAAGGCGGGGAACACTGAAGCTTTCTTT.

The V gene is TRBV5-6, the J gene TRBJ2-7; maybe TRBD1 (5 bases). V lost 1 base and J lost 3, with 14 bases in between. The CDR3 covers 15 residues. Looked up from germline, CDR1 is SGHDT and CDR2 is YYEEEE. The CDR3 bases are TGTGCCAGCAGCTTGAGGGGTTTAGGCCACTACGAGCAGTACTTC. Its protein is CASSLRGLGHYEQYF.

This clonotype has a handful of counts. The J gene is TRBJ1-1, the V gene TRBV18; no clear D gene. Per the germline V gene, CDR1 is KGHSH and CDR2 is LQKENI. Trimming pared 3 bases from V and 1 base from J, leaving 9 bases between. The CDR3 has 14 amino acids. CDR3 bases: TGTGCCAGCTCACCGTCAAAGCAGAACACTGAAGCTTTCTTT. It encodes CASSPSKQNTEAFF.

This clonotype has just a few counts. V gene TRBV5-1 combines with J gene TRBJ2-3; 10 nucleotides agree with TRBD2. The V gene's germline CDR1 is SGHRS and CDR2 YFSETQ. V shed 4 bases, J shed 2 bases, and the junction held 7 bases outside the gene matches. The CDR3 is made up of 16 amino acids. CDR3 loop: CASSQTLAGVTDTQYF. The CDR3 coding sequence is TGCGCCAGCAGCCAGACGCTAGCGGGGGTCACAGATACGCAGTATTTT.

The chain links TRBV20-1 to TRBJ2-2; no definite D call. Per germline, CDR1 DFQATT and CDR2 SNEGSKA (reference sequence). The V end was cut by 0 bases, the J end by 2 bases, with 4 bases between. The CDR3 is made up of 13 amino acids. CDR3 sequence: CSAREGNTGELFF. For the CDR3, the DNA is TGCAGTGCTAGAGAGGGAAACACCGGGGAGCTGTTTTTT.

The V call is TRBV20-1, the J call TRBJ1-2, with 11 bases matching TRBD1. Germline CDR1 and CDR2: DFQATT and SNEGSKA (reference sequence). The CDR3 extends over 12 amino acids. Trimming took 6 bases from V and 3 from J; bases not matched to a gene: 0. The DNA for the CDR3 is TGCAGTGCGGGACAGGGGGACTATGGCTACACCTTC. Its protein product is CSAGQGDYGYTF.

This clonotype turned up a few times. The CDR3 DNA reads TGTGCCAGCAGGTACCGACAGGGTCAGGGTGAGCAGTTCTTC. Its translation is CASRYRQGQGEQFF. The chain carries TRBV7-2 and TRBJ2-1, with TRBD1 identical over 7 bases. With 6 bases clipped from V and 9 bases from J, the junction kept 11 bases outside the gene matches. Germline-derived CDR1 and CDR2 are SGHTA and FQGNSA. This CDR3 region has 14 residues.